The 29 T cell receptor beta chains below all came from one sample that was sequenced in a study of blood T cell repertoires in COVID-19. Using immunoSEQ multiplex PCR, the repertoire was profiled, and TCRdb retains in-frame clones only, with some absent. The data show under 350,000 clones, 70% to 90% seen once. The material sequenced was peripheral blood. Receptor source: a man aged 60-69 years who had recovered from COVID-19.

A few counts support this clone. This chain uses TRBV7-9 with TRBJ1-1, with D tentatively TRBD1 (6 bases). Germline V gene data show CDR1 as SEHNR and CDR2 as FQNEAQ (reference sequence). The CDR3 contains 13 residues. V lost 5 bases, J lost 1 base, and 8 bases lay in between. The CDR3 is CASSQTGNTEAFF. Here the CDR3 DNA reads TGTGCCAGCAGCCAGACAGGGAACACTGAAGCTTTCTTT.

Worth noting for this clone: Mismatch with germline at one junction end may stem from a read error. The chain combines TRBV7-7 with TRBJ2-1; maybe TRBD2 (5 bases). Germline values: CDR1 SSHAT, CDR2 FNYEAQ (reference sequence). The CDR3 consists of 13 residues. The CDR3 is CASSFGGREEQFF. The CDR3 bases are TGTGCTAGCAGCTTCGGTGGTAGGGAGGAGCAGTTCTTC.

J is TRBJ1-5 and V is TRBV7-2; 7 bases are shared with TRBD1. Germline V gives CDR1 SGHTA, CDR2 FQGNSA. This CDR3 is built from 15 residues. The V and J ends lost 5 bases and 6 bases, in that order; junction bases with no gene match: 10. CDR3 in amino acids: CASSPTGMGRQPQHF. The CDR3 nucleotides are TGTGCCAGCAGCCCGACAGGGATGGGACGTCAGCCCCAGCATTTT.

This chain uses TRBV5-4 with TRBJ2-1; 7 nucleotides align to TRBD1. The junction had 5 bases not matched to a gene; V was cut back by 3 bases and J by 2 bases. The length of the CDR3 is 15 residues. Germline V lookup: CDR1 SGHNT, CDR2 YYREEE (reference sequence). In DNA, the CDR3 is TGTGCCAGCAGCTCTGGGACAGTCCCCTACAATGAGCAGTTCTTC. Translated: CASSSGTVPYNEQFF.

The V call is TRBV14, the J call TRBJ2-1; the match to TRBD2 covers 9 bases. The CDR3 has 15 residues. V lost 3 bases to trimming and J lost 0 bases; unmatched junction nucleotides: 0. Germline CDR1 is SGHDN and CDR2 is FVKESK. CDR3 protein: CASSHSGSSYNEQFF. The CDR3 coding sequence is TGTGCCAGCAGCCATAGCGGGAGCTCCTACAATGAGCAGTTCTTC.

This chain connects TRBV5-1 to TRBJ2-7; D may be TRBD1 (6 bases). The CDR3 consists of 19 residues. Looked up from germline, CDR1 is SGHRS and CDR2 is YFSETQ. The V end lost 0 bases, the J end lost 2 bases, and 24 bases lay between the germline ends. CDR3 DNA: TGCGCCAGCAGCTTGGCTCCAGGGGCGTCTATTACCTTACCCTACGAGCAGTACTTC. This sequence encodes CASSLAPGASITLPYEQYF. Combining the CDR3 with reference TRBV5-1 and TRBJ2-7 gives the whole variable domain KAGVTQTPRYLIKTRGQQVTLSCSPISGHRSVSWYQQTPGQGLQFLFEYFSETQRNKGNFPGRFSGRQFSNSRSEMNVSTLELGDSALYLCASSLAPGASITLPYEQYFGPGTRLTVT.

The V call is TRBV7-6, the J call TRBJ2-7; 9 bases map to TRBD2. CDR1 is SGHVS, CDR2 FNYEAQ, per germline. V lost 4 bases, J lost 2 bases, and 6 bases stayed unmatched. This CDR3 spans 15 amino acids. The CDR3 region is CASSSGTSSTYEQYF. Here the CDR3 DNA reads TGTGCCAGCAGCTCCGGGACTAGCTCCACCTACGAGCAGTACTTC.

The table lists this clone with a count of one. The genes are TRBV5-1 and TRBJ1-1; D is ambiguous. The CDR3 has 13 residues. The germline V and J ends were trimmed by 4 bases and 4 bases, with 11 bases remaining between them. Germline CDR1 reads SGHRS; CDR2 reads YFSETQ. CDR3 bases: TGCGCCAGCAGCCCCCGGGAGTCCACTGAAGCTTTCTTT. It translates to CASSPRESTEAFF.

The CDR3 region is CSASLQGAGGYTF. CDR3 nucleotides: TGCAGTGCTAGTTTACAGGGGGCTGGTGGCTACACCTTC. V usage is TRBV20-1 and J usage is TRBJ1-2, with 9 bases identical to TRBD1. There are 13 residues in the CDR3. After removal of 3 bases from V and 7 bases from J, the junction contained 6 bases not matched to a gene. Germline CDR1 reads DFQATT; CDR2 reads SNEGSKA (reference sequence).

To note about this clone: Other DNA sequences within the sample encode an identical CDR3. The chain links TRBV20-1 to TRBJ2-3; 8 bases are shared with TRBD2. Trimming cost V 6 bases and J 5 bases; bases outside gene matches: 1. Germline V gene data show CDR1 as DFQATT and CDR2 as SNEGSKA (reference sequence). The CDR3 runs 11 residues. The CDR3 DNA follows: TGCAGTGCCCGGGGGGGAGATACGCAGTATTTT. Translating gives CSARGGDTQYF.

The genes are TRBV4-1 and TRBJ2-3, with D possibly being TRBD2 (5 bases). Trimming took off 0 bases at V and 4 bases at J, with 14 bases between the two ends. The CDR3 sequence is 16 residues long. Germline CDR1 and CDR2: MGHRA and YSYEKL. For the CDR3, the DNA is TGCGCCAGCAGCCAAGATCGGACGGGGTGGGCAGATACGCAGTATTTT. It encodes CASSQDRTGWADTQYF.

This clone was counted a single time. The chain carries TRBV9 and TRBJ2-1; 7 bases are a match to TRBD2. Trimming took 2 bases from V and 3 from J; bases not matched to a gene: 2. CDR3 size: 14 residues. The germline V gene has CDR1 SGDLS and CDR2 YYNGEE. The CDR3 reads CASSVREDYNEQFF. CDR3 sequence (DNA): TGTGCCAGCAGCGTCCGGGAGGACTACAATGAGCAGTTCTTC.

The chain employs TRBV4-2 and TRBJ1-2; 9 nucleotides align to TRBD1. V dropped 5 bases and J dropped 2; count of bases not matched to a gene: 9. The germline gives CDR1 LGHNA, CDR2 YNFKEQ. The CDR3 is made up of 16 amino acids. The DNA of the CDR3 is TGTGCCAGCAGCGAGTCCCGGACAGGGGTAAACTATGGCTACACCTTC. This codes for CASSESRTGVNYGYTF.

The V and J genes are TRBV2 and TRBJ2-3; the match to TRBD2 covers 14 bases. The CDR3 covers 16 residues. The trim removed 3 bases at V and 3 bases at J, leaving 2 bases unmatched. The germline V gene has CDR1 SNHLY and CDR2 FYNNEI. CDR3 protein: CASSEGLAGETDTQYF. In nucleotides, the CDR3 is TGTGCCAGCAGTGAGGGACTAGCGGGAGAAACAGATACGCAGTATTTT.

The J gene is TRBJ2-2, the V gene TRBV6-5; perhaps TRBD2 as D (7 bases). Germline CDR1 is MNHEY and CDR2 is SVGAGI. The V and J ends lost 6 bases and 6 bases respectively, with 14 bases between them. The CDR3 loop spans 14 amino acids. The chain's CDR3 is CASRLKGGAGELFF. The CDR3 DNA follows: TGTGCCAGCAGGCTGAAGGGGGGGGCCGGGGAGCTGTTTTTT.

The chain recombines TRBV5-1 with TRBJ1-2, with D perhaps TRBD1 (5 bases). Germline values: CDR1 SGHRS, CDR2 YFSETQ. There are 14 residues in the CDR3. Trimming stripped 5 bases from V and 6 bases from J, with 17 bases between. The CDR3 nucleotides read TGCGCCAGCAGTGTCAGGACAAACGTCGATGGCTACACCTTC. It yields the protein CASSVRTNVDGYTF.

The CDR3 DNA sequence: TGCGCCAGCAGCATCTCGGGCCAGGGGACCCACGAGCAGTACTTC. It specifies CASSISGQGTHEQYF. V gene TRBV5-1 combines with J gene TRBJ2-7, with a possible D match to TRBD1 (6 bases). The ends were cut back, 4 bases at V and 5 bases at J, with 19 bases in the middle. This CDR3 is 15 amino acids long. Germline V gene data show CDR1 as SGHRS and CDR2 as YFSETQ.

Details on this clone: The sample contains more than one DNA sequence encoding this CDR3. The J gene is TRBJ1-2, the V gene TRBV5-5, with TRBD1 matching over 10 bases. The length of the CDR3 is 14 residues. The V and J ends lost 2 bases and 5 bases, in that order; junction bases with no gene match: 3. CDR1 and CDR2 (germline): SGHKS, YYEKEE (reference sequence). The CDR3, as DNA: TGTGCCAGCAGCTTAGCGGACAGGGGGTATGGCTACACCTTC. It codes for CASSLADRGYGYTF.

The rearrangement uses TRBV11-2 and TRBJ2-7, with 7 bases lining up with TRBD1. Germline V gene lookup returns CDR1 SGHAT and CDR2 FQNNGV. The V gene end was trimmed by 7 bases and the J gene end by 3 bases; junction bases not matched to a gene: 12. The CDR3 covers 15 residues. CDR3: CASTPSTGSIYEQYF. CDR3 DNA sequence: TGTGCCAGCACCCCTTCGACAGGGAGTATCTACGAGCAGTACTTC.

The chain is built from TRBV7-9 and TRBJ1-2; D is perhaps TRBD1 (5 bases). The germline CDR1 and CDR2 sequences are SEHNR and FQNEAQ (reference sequence). Trimming shortened V by 5 bases and J by 8 bases, and 12 bases separated the two germline ends. CDR3 length: 12 residues. The CDR3, as DNA: TGTGCCAGCAGCCCCCTGGGGGGGGGCTACACCTTC. Amino acid sequence: CASSPLGGGYTF.

The chain carries TRBV4-2 and TRBJ1-1; D may be TRBD1 (6 bases). The CDR3 contains 15 residues. The V gene lost 0 bases and the J gene lost 3 bases, with 11 bases spanning the gap. CDR1 and CDR2 from the germline V gene are LGHNA and YNFKEQ. DNA for the CDR3: TGTGCCAGCAGCCAAGAGCAGCGGACAGACACTGAAGCTTTCTTT. Translating it yields CASSQEQRTDTEAFF.

The rearrangement joins TRBV30 to TRBJ2-7; no clear D. The CDR3 is 13 amino acids. V shed 4 bases and J shed 0 bases, with 10 bases lying between them. Germline assignment: CDR1 GTSNPN and CDR2 SVGIG (reference sequence). The DNA of the CDR3 is TGTGCCTGGACCCCGCAGGACTCCTACGAGCAGTACTTC. It is translated as CAWTPQDSYEQYF.

The V call is TRBV21-1, the J call TRBJ1-6; the table's D call, TRBD1, has no DNA check behind it. TRBV21-1 is described as a pseudogene. The CDR3 is made up of 14 amino acids. CDR3 residues: CASKEDRDNSPLHF. The CDR3, as DNA: TGTGCCAGCAAAGAAGACAGGGATAATTCACCCCTCCACTTT.

This chain links TRBV7-2 with TRBJ1-1; TRBD1 might be the D (5 bases). Germline CDR1 reads SGHTA; CDR2 reads FQGNSA. V was shortened by 5 bases and J by 1 base, with 17 bases between the two germline ends. The CDR3 extends over 16 amino acids. The CDR3 spells CASSTDRGFRNTEAFF. The CDR3 nucleotides read TGTGCCAGCAGCACAGATAGGGGATTTAGGAACACTGAAGCTTTCTTT. The entire variable domain, with the rest obtained from reference TRBV7-2 and TRBJ1-1, is as follows: GAGVSQSPSNKVTEKGKDVELRCDPISGHTALYWYRQSLGQGLEFLIYFQGNSAPDKSGLPSDRFSAERTGGSVSTLTIQRTQQEDSAVYLCASSTDRGFRNTEAFFGQGTRLTVV.

The rearrangement joins TRBV7-8 to TRBJ2-3; 8 bases match TRBD2. Germline V gene data show CDR1 as SGHVS and CDR2 as FQNEAQ. This CDR3 is built from 14 residues. V shed 5 bases, J shed 6 bases, and the junction held 7 bases outside the gene matches. The CDR3: CASSQAGAPDTQYF. CDR3 bases: TGTGCCAGCAGCCAAGCGGGGGCCCCGGATACGCAGTATTTT. The complete variable domain, with remaining parts taken from reference TRBV7-8 and TRBJ2-3, reads GAGVSQSPRYKVAKRGQDVALRCDPISGHVSLFWYQQALGQGPEFLTYFQNEAQLDKSGLPSDRFFAERPEGSVSTLKIQRTQQEDSAVYLCASSQAGAPDTQYFGPGTRLTVL.

The chain employs TRBV5-1 and TRBJ1-3, with D possibly matching TRBD1 (6 bases). Germline-derived CDR1 and CDR2 are SGHRS and YFSETQ. V was shortened by 3 bases and J by 4 bases, with 8 bases between the two germline ends. CDR3 length: 13 amino acids. The CDR3 sequence: CASSSQGGNTIYF. As DNA, the CDR3 is TGCGCCAGCAGCTCCCAGGGGGGAAACACCATATATTTT.

This clone has only a few counts. The chain has TRBV11-3 and TRBJ2-7; 7 bases line up with TRBD1. The CDR3 has 13 residues. From germline, CDR1 is SGHNT and CDR2 YENEEA. Trimming removed 3 bases from V and 4 bases from J; junction bases left unmatched: 3. This CDR3 is CASSFDRDYEQYF. CDR3 DNA sequence: TGTGCCAGCAGCTTTGACAGGGATTACGAGCAGTACTTC.

The rearrangement uses TRBV19 and TRBJ1-5; D is perhaps TRBD1 (5 bases). The CDR3 is 15 amino acids. Looked up from germline, CDR1 is LNHDA and CDR2 is SQIVND (reference sequence). V was clipped by 4 bases and J by 4 bases, with 14 bases between them. The CDR3 loop is CASSTPKGRNQPQHF. The CDR3 region has the DNA TGTGCCAGTAGTACTCCGAAGGGGCGAAATCAGCCCCAGCATTTT.

CDR3 protein: CASSLVRGQGYEQYF. DNA of the CDR3: TGTGCCAGCAGCTTAGTAAGGGGACAGGGCTACGAGCAGTACTTC. The chain is built from TRBV13 and TRBJ2-7; TRBD1 matches 9 bases. J gave up 3 bases and V 1 base, and 4 bases lay outside the gene matches. CDR1 PRHDT and CDR2 FYEKMQ come from the germline V gene (reference sequence). The CDR3 spans 15 residues.